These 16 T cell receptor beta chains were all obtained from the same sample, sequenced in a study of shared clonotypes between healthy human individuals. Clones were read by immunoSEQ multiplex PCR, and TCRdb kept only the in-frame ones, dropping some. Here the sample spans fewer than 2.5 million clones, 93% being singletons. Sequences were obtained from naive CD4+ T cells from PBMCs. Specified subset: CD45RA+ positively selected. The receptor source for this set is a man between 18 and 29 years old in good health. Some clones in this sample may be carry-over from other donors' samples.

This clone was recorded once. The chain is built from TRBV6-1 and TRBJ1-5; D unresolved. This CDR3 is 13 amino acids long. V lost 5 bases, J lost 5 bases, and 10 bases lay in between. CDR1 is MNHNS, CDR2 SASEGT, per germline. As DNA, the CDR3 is TGTGCCAGCAGTACGGGAGGCCATCAGCCCCAGCATTTT. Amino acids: CASSTGGHQPQHF.

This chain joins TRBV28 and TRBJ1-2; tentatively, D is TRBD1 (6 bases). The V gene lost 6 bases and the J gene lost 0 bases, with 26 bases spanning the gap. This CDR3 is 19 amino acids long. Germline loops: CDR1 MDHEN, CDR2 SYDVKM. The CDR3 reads CASRRHRGHKKFSNYGYTF. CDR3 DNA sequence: TGTGCCAGCAGGAGGCATCGGGGACACAAAAAATTCTCTAACTATGGCTACACCTTC.

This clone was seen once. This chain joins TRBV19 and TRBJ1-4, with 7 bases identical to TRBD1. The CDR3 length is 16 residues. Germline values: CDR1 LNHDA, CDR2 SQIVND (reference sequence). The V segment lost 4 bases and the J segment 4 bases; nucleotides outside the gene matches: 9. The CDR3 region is CASSKGGQLFNEKLFF. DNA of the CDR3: TGTGCCAGTAGTAAGGGGGGACAGCTCTTTAATGAAAAACTGTTTTTT.

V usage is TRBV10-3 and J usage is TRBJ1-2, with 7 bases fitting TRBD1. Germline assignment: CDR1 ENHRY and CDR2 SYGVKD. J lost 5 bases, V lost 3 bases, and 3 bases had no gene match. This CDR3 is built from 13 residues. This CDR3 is CAISEAGQYGYTF. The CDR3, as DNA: TGTGCCATCAGTGAAGCGGGACAGTATGGCTACACCTTC.

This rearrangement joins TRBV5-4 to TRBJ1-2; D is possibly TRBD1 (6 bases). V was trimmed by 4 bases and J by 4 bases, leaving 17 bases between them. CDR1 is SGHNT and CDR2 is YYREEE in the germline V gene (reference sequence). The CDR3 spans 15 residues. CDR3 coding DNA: TGTGCCAGCAGCGCGGGGGCCAGGACAGCCTATGGCTACACCTTC. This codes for CASSAGARTAYGYTF. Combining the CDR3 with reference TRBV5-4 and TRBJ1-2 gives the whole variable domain ETGVTQSPTHLIKTRGQQVTLRCSSQSGHNTVSWYQQALGQGPQFIFQYYREEENGRGNFPPRFSGLQFPNYSSELNVNALELDDSALYLCASSAGARTAYGYTFGSGTRLTVV.

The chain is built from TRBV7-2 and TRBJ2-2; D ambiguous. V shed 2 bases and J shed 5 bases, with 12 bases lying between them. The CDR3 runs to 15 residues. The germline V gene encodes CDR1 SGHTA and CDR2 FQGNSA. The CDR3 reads CASSLPPRGTGELFF. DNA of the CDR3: TGTGCCAGCAGCTTACCCCCCCGAGGAACCGGGGAGCTGTTTTTT.

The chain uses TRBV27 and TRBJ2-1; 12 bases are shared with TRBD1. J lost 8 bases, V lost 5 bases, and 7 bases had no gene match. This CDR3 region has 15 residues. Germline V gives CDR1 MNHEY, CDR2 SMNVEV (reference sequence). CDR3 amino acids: CASSPPGQGADEQFF. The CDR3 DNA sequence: TGTGCCAGCAGTCCGCCGGGACAGGGGGCCGATGAGCAGTTCTTC.

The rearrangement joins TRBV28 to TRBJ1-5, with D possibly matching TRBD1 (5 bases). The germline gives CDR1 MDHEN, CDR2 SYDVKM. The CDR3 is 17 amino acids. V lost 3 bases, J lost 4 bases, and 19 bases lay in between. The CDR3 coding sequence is TGTGCCAGCAGTTTGGGGGGGGTGGGGCAGTTTAATCAGCCCCAGCATTTT. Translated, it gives CASSLGGVGQFNQPQHF.

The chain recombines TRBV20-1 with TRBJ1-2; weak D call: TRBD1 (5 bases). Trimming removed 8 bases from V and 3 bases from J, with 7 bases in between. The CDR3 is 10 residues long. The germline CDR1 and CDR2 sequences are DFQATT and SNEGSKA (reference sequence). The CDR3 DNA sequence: TGCAGTCCGGGGGACTATGGCTACACCTTC. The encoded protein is CSPGDYGYTF.

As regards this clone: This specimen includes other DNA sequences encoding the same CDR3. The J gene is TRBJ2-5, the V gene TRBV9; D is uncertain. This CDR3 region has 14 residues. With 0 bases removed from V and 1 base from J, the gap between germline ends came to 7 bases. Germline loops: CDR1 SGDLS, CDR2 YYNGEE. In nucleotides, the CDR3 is TGTGCCAGCAGCGTAGGAGGCTCCCAAGAGACCCAGTACTTC. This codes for CASSVGGSQETQYF.

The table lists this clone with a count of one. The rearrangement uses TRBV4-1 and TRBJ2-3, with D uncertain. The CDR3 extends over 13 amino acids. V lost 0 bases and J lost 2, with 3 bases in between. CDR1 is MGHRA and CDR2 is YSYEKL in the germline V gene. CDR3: CASSQDFTDTQYF. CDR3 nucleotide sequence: TGCGCCAGCAGCCAAGATTTCACAGATACGCAGTATTTT.

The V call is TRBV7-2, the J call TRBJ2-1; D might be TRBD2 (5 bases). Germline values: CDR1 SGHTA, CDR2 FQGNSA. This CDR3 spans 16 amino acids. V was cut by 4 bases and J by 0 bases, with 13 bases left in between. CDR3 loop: CASSSPQGSSYNEQFF. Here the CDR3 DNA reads TGTGCCAGCAGCTCCCCCCAAGGGAGCTCCTACAATGAGCAGTTCTTC.

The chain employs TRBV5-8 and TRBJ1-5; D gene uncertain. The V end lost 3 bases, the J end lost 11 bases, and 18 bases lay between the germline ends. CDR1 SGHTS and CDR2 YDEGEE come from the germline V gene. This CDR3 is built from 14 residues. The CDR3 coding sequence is TGTGCCAGCAGCTGGAAAACCGGGCCACGGGCCCAGCATTTT. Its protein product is CASSWKTGPRAQHF.

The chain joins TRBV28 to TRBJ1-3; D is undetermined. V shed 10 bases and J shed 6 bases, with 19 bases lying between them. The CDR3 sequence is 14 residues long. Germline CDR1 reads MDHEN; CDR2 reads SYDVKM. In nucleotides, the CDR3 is TGTGCCACCATGATATCGAGAGGCCCAAACACCATATATTTT. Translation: CATMISRGPNTIYF.

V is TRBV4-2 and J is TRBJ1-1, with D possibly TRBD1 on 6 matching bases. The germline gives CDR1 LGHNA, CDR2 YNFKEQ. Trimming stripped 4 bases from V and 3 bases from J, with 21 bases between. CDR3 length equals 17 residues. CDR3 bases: TGTGCCAGCAGCCCACCCCCACGGGGGCGGGGGGACACTGAAGCTTTCTTT. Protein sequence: CASSPPPRGRGDTEAFF.

CDR3 DNA: TGTGCCAGCAGCGTAGAGGTAACAGGGGGCGCAGCTAATGAAAAACTGTTTTTT. Amino acids: CASSVEVTGGAANEKLFF. The rearrangement uses TRBV9 and TRBJ1-4; 9 bases fit TRBD1. V lost 0 bases, J lost 3 bases, and 9 bases stayed unmatched. Germline V gene lookup returns CDR1 SGDLS and CDR2 YYNGEE. The CDR3 length is 18 residues.